The 32 T cell receptor beta chains reported below all come from one sample, sequenced in a study of OX40 agonist ivuxolimab in advanced cancers. Some clones are missing from TCRdb's copy, which holds only in-frame ones; the method was immunoSEQ multiplex PCR. This table has more than 85,000 clones, under 95% appearing once. Sequences were derived from CD4+ or CD8+ T cells sorted from blood, sampled in a trial of the OX40 agonist ivuxolimab. The receptors were sampled from an adult with an advanced solid tumor such as melanoma, head and neck, liver or kidney cancer.

V is TRBV4-3 and J is TRBJ2-1; the match to TRBD2 covers 8 bases. Germline lookup yields CDR1 LGHNA and CDR2 YSLEER. The CDR3 has 15 amino acids. Losses at the gene ends were 1 base for V and 6 bases for J; bases not matched to a gene: 5. As DNA, the CDR3 is TGCGCCAGCAGCCAAGGAGGTAGCGGGATCAATGAGCAGTTCTTC. Translation gives CASSQGGSGINEQFF.

V gene TRBV5-1 combines with J gene TRBJ1-1; 9 bases agree with TRBD1. The CDR3 is 15 residues long. Trimming cost V 4 bases and J 1 base; bases outside gene matches: 5. Germline loops: CDR1 SGHRS, CDR2 YFSETQ. The CDR3 DNA sequence: TGCGCCAGCAGCGCGCAGGGACAGGGGAACACTGAAGCTTTCTTT. Amino acid sequence: CASSAQGQGNTEAFF.

The chain links TRBV4-1 to TRBJ2-5; D is unresolved. The germline CDR1 and CDR2 sequences are MGHRA and YSYEKL. V was clipped by 1 base and J by 0 bases, with 9 bases between them. The CDR3 runs 15 residues. DNA of the CDR3: TGCGCCAGCAGCCAAGTTTGGGCTAACCAAGAGACCCAGTACTTC. This codes for CASSQVWANQETQYF.

This chain links TRBV2 with TRBJ2-7; no clear D gene. This CDR3 is built from 11 residues. Per germline, CDR1 SNHLY and CDR2 FYNNEI. V was clipped by 7 bases and J by 3 bases, with 7 bases between them. CDR3 nucleotides: TGTGCCAGCATGGGTGGCTACGAGCAGTACTTC. Translation gives CASMGGYEQYF. Full variable domain (rest looked up from reference TRBV2 and TRBJ2-7): EPEVTQTPSHQVTQMGQEVILRCVPISNHLYFYWYRQILGQKVEFLVSFYNNEISEKSEIFDDQFSVERPDGSNFTLKIRSTKLEDSAMYFCASMGGYEQYFGPGTRLTVT.

This clone has only a few counts. The chain uses TRBV30 and TRBJ2-2; 8 bases align to TRBD1. With 4 bases clipped from V and 1 base from J, the junction kept 5 bases outside the gene matches. The CDR3 consists of 15 residues. CDR1 is GTSNPN and CDR2 is SVGIG in the germline V gene (reference sequence). In DNA, the CDR3 is TGTGCCTGGACCCCCGGGACAGGGAACACCGGGGAGCTGTTTTTT. Its protein is CAWTPGTGNTGELFF.

V is TRBV19 and J is TRBJ1-1; tentatively, D is TRBD1 (6 bases). Trimming took off 5 bases at V and 3 bases at J, with 10 bases between the two ends. The CDR3 spans 13 residues. The germline gives CDR1 LNHDA, CDR2 SQIVND (reference sequence). CDR3 in amino acids: CASSAHRDTEAFF. The CDR3 nucleotides read TGTGCCAGTAGTGCCCACAGGGACACTGAAGCTTTCTTT.

The chain is built from TRBV7-2 and TRBJ2-5; D may correspond to TRBD1 or TRBD2 (6 bases each). The J call could be wrong; TRBJ2-7 is a better fit for the DNA end. The V gene's germline CDR1 is SGHTA and CDR2 FQGNSA. The CDR3 contains 14 residues. Here the CDR3 reads CASRERGATYEQYF. The CDR3 DNA sequence: TGTGCCAGCAGGGAGAGGGGGGCTACCTACGAGCAGTACTTC.

This clone has a handful of counts. The chain links TRBV2 to TRBJ2-7; TRBD1 matches at 7 bases. Trimming removed 6 bases from V and 3 bases from J; junction bases left unmatched: 2. The CDR3 is 12 amino acids. CDR1 SNHLY and CDR2 FYNNEI come from the germline V gene. The CDR3 reads CASSRDSYEQYF. CDR3 bases: TGTGCCAGCAGCCGGGACAGCTACGAGCAGTACTTC.

This chain connects TRBV15 to TRBJ2-7; unclear D gene. The CDR3 contains 12 residues. Germline V CDR1 and CDR2: LNHNV, YYDKDF (reference sequence). Trimming shortened V by 0 bases and J by 7 bases, and 7 bases separated the two germline ends. CDR3 sequence (DNA): TGTGCCACCAGCAGAGATAATTGGGAGCAGTACTTC. Its translation: CATSRDNWEQYF.

This sequence joins TRBV5-6 and TRBJ1-1; tentatively, D is TRBD1 (5 bases). V lost 3 bases and J 2 bases, leaving 14 bases between the germline ends. The germline V gene has CDR1 SGHDT and CDR2 YYEEEE. The CDR3 totals 15 residues. CDR3 nucleotide sequence: TGTGCCAGCAGCTCAGGCCCCACAGGAAACACTGAAGCTTTCTTT. This gives the protein CASSSGPTGNTEAFF.

This chain joins TRBV2 and TRBJ2-1; D may correspond to TRBD1 or TRBD2 (7 bases each). CDR1 and CDR2 (germline): SNHLY, FYNNEI. This CDR3 is built from 15 residues. V was shortened by 8 bases and J by 0 bases, with 14 bases between the two germline ends. As DNA, the CDR3 is TGTGCCAGCCGGACAGGCGGGGGCTCCTACAATGAGCAGTTCTTC. Protein sequence: CASRTGGGSYNEQFF.

The V gene is TRBV6-5, the J gene TRBJ1-1; D perhaps matches TRBD1 (5 bases). The germline CDR1 and CDR2 sequences are MNHEY and SVGAGI. Trimming pared 2 bases from V and 3 bases from J, leaving 16 bases between. The length of the CDR3 is 16 residues. The DNA of the CDR3 is TGTGCCAGCAGTTACGGGCAGGGTTTATACGACACTGAAGCTTTCTTT. It is translated as CASSYGQGLYDTEAFF.

CDR3 nucleotides: TGTGCCAGCAGTTATACCGGGACGAGCTTGGGCAATCAGCCCCAGCATTTT. Translation: CASSYTGTSLGNQPQHF. The rearrangement uses TRBV5-5 and TRBJ1-5; a possible D gene is TRBD1 (5 bases). The CDR3 has 17 amino acids. The V gene's germline CDR1 is SGHKS and CDR2 YYEKEE (reference sequence). Trimming took 5 bases from V and 2 from J, leaving 20 bases between them.

The CDR3: CASSLGTGPWETQYF. The DNA for the CDR3 is TGTGCCAGCAGTCTCGGGACAGGGCCCTGGGAGACCCAGTACTTC. The rearrangement joins TRBV6-5 to TRBJ2-5; 9 bases are a match to TRBD1. This CDR3 spans 15 amino acids. Germline V gene sequence: CDR1 MNHEY, CDR2 SVGAGI. The V gene end was trimmed by 5 bases and the J gene end by 5 bases; junction bases not matched to a gene: 9.

The chain links TRBV2 to TRBJ2-5; D call uncertain. The germline V gene has CDR1 SNHLY and CDR2 FYNNEI. The V end was cut by 6 bases, the J end by 7 bases, with 12 bases between. The length of the CDR3 is 12 residues. The CDR3 sequence: CASRNDLGTQYF. In DNA form, the CDR3 reads TGTGCCAGCAGGAATGATCTGGGGACCCAGTACTTC. Filled out from reference TRBV2 and TRBJ2-5, the complete variable domain reads EPEVTQTPSHQVTQMGQEVILRCVPISNHLYFYWYRQILGQKVEFLVSFYNNEISEKSEIFDDQFSVERPDGSNFTLKIRSTKLEDSAMYFCASRNDLGTQYFGPGTRLLVL.

This clone showed up just once. V is TRBV25-1 and J is TRBJ2-5; TRBD2 matches at 16 bases. This CDR3 has 15 residues. Germline V gene sequence: CDR1 MGHDK, CDR2 SYGVNS. Trimming removed 6 bases from V and 5 bases from J; junction bases left unmatched: 3. The CDR3 bases are TGTGCCAGCAGCTTGGGACTAGCGGGAGGGGAGACCCAGTACTTC. It codes for CASSLGLAGGETQYF.

This clone was observed a single time. The chain combines TRBV6-6 with TRBJ1-1; 7 positions match TRBD1. CDR1 MNHNY and CDR2 SVGAGI come from the germline V gene (reference sequence). V lost 4 bases, J lost 4 bases, and 6 bases stayed unmatched. The length of the CDR3 is 14 residues. In DNA, the CDR3 is TGTGCCAGCAGTTTCGCGACAGGGCTCACTGAAGCTTTCTTT. Its protein is CASSFATGLTEAFF.

The chain links TRBV6-1 to TRBJ2-7, with unresolved D. The length of the CDR3 is 14 residues. Trimming shortened V by 7 bases and J by 2 bases, and 15 bases separated the two germline ends. CDR1 is MNHNS and CDR2 is SASEGT in the germline V gene. CDR3 sequence reads: CASNERTMAYEQYF. The CDR3 DNA reads as TGTGCCAGCAATGAGAGAACTATGGCCTACGAGCAGTACTTC.

The chain recombines TRBV28 with TRBJ2-7; 9 nucleotides match TRBD1. CDR3 size: 15 residues. V lost 5 bases to trimming and J lost 3 bases; unmatched junction nucleotides: 8. In germline, CDR1 is MDHEN, CDR2 SYDVKM. CDR3 protein: CASSKPGQGLYEQYF. For the CDR3, the DNA is TGTGCCAGCAGTAAACCGGGACAGGGTCTCTACGAGCAGTACTTC.

This chain connects TRBV5-1 to TRBJ2-7; tentatively, D is TRBD1 or TRBD2 (6 bases each). V was clipped by 7 bases and J by 0 bases, with 17 bases between them. This CDR3 is built from 15 residues. Germline CDR1 reads SGHRS; CDR2 reads YFSETQ. CDR3 in amino acids: CASSEGTSSSYEQYF. The CDR3 DNA is TGCGCCAGCTCGGAGGGGACAAGCAGCTCCTACGAGCAGTACTTC.

This chain connects TRBV5-4 to TRBJ2-3; D perhaps matches TRBD2 (6 bases). CDR1 is SGHNT and CDR2 is YYREEE in the germline V gene (reference sequence). V was shortened by 0 bases and J by 3 bases, with 11 bases between the two germline ends. CDR3 size: 15 residues. Written as DNA, the CDR3 is TGTGCCAGCAGCTTGGCGGGAGTGTTAACAGATACGCAGTATTTT. Protein product: CASSLAGVLTDTQYF.

Points on this clone: One end of the junction is discordant with germline, which a read error may explain. V usage is TRBV27 and J usage is TRBJ2-7; 13 bases agree with TRBD2. Germline V gene lookup returns CDR1 MNHEY and CDR2 SMNVEV (reference sequence). CDR3 length: 14 amino acids. CDR3 sequence reads: CASSLRTSGGQMNF. The CDR3 DNA is TGTGCCAGCAGTCTCCGGACTAGCGGGGGCCAAATGAACTTC.

This clone occurred a few times. The chain carries TRBV19 and TRBJ2-1, with TRBD2 matching 12 bases. CDR1 is LNHDA and CDR2 is SQIVND in the germline V gene (reference sequence). V was clipped by 7 bases and J by 6 bases; unmatched bases: 7. The CDR3 sequence is 15 residues long. The CDR3 protein is CASTPSGRAGNEQFF. As DNA, the CDR3 is TGTGCCAGTACCCCTAGCGGGAGGGCCGGCAATGAGCAGTTCTTC.

This chain links TRBV27 with TRBJ2-1, with TRBD2 matching over 13 bases. CDR3 size: 15 residues. With V trimmed by 4 bases and J by 8 bases, 5 bases remained unmatched. Germline CDR1 MNHEY, CDR2 SMNVEV (reference sequence). DNA of the CDR3: TGTGCCAGCAGTTCAGGACTAGCGGGAGTCTATGAGCAGTTCTTC. It encodes CASSSGLAGVYEQFF.

This sequence joins TRBV28 and TRBJ2-6; D gene uncertain. V shed 1 base and J shed 11 bases, with 12 bases lying between them. Germline CDR1 and CDR2: MDHEN and SYDVKM. The CDR3 loop spans 14 amino acids. In nucleotides, the CDR3 is TGTGCCAGCAGTTTATCCCCGACGAGCTACGTCCTGACTTTC. This translates into CASSLSPTSYVLTF.

The chain recombines TRBV11-2 with TRBJ2-7; 8 bases fit TRBD1. CDR1 and CDR2 (germline): SGHAT, FQNNGV. V dropped 3 bases and J dropped 1; count of bases not matched to a gene: 2. This CDR3 is built from 14 residues. The CDR3 reads CASSFQGASYEQYF. Here the CDR3 DNA reads TGTGCCAGCAGCTTTCAGGGGGCTTCCTACGAGCAGTACTTC.

The chain employs TRBV6-6 and TRBJ2-1; D perhaps matches TRBD2 (5 bases). Trimming took off 3 bases at V and 9 bases at J, with 12 bases between the two ends. The CDR3 contains 13 residues. CDR1 is MNHNY and CDR2 is SVGAGI in the germline V gene (reference sequence). The chain's CDR3 is CASSYSVQVEQFF. The DNA of the CDR3 is TGTGCCAGCAGTTATAGCGTACAAGTTGAGCAGTTCTTC.

V and J are TRBV6-6 and TRBJ2-6; D may be TRBD1 (5 bases). V lost 7 bases to trimming and J lost 13 bases, with 14 bases between them. CDR1 MNHNY and CDR2 SVGAGI come from the germline V gene (reference sequence). CDR3 length: 12 residues. The CDR3 is CASTLGARVLTF. CDR3 DNA sequence: TGTGCCAGCACCCTTGGGGCCAGGGTCCTGACTTTC.

V is TRBV28 and J is TRBJ1-3; D gene unclear. From germline, CDR1 is MDHEN and CDR2 SYDVKM. Trimming removed 8 bases at V and 2 bases at J, with 13 bases between. This CDR3 region has 14 residues. DNA for the CDR3: TGTGCCAGCTGTCGTGGTTCAGCTGGAAACACCATATATTTT. The encoded protein is CASCRGSAGNTIYF.

J is TRBJ2-5 and V is TRBV19; D gene ambiguous. The CDR3 extends over 11 amino acids. From germline, CDR1 is LNHDA and CDR2 SQIVND (reference sequence). Trimming stripped 3 bases from V and 4 bases from J, with 3 bases between. The CDR3 bases are TGTGCCAGTAGTATTAGAGAGACCCAGTACTTC. Translation gives CASSIRETQYF.

This clone was counted once. V gene TRBV5-1 combines with J gene TRBJ2-1; 9 positions agree with TRBD1. The V and J ends lost 1 base and 5 bases, in that order; junction bases with no gene match: 7. This CDR3 is built from 16 residues. Germline CDR1 is SGHRS and CDR2 is YFSETQ. CDR3 loop: CASSLYRDRDNNEQFF. The CDR3 DNA is TGCGCCAGCAGCTTGTACCGGGACAGGGACAACAATGAGCAGTTCTTC.

V usage is TRBV28 and J usage is TRBJ1-5; D is perhaps TRBD1 (6 bases). Trimming pared 6 bases from V and 4 bases from J, leaving 19 bases between. Looked up from germline, CDR1 is MDHEN and CDR2 is SYDVKM. This CDR3 has 16 amino acids. In DNA form, the CDR3 reads TGTGCCAGCAGCCCAACCGGCAGGGGACTAAATCAGCCCCAGCATTTT. Amino acids: CASSPTGRGLNQPQHF.